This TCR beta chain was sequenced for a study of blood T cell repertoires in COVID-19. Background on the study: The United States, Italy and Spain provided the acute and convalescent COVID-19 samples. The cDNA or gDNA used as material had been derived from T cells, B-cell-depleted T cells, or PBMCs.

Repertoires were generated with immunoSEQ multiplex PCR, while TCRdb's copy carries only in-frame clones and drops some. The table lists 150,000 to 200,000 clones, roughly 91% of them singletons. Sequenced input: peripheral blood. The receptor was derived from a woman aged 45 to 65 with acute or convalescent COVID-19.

CDR3 sequence reads: CASSQTQGNNEQFF. DNA of the CDR3: TGTGCCAGCAGCCAAACCCAGGGGAACAATGAGCAGTTCTTC. This rearrangement joins TRBV7-9 to TRBJ2-1, with a possible D match to TRBD1 (6 bases). This CDR3 has 14 amino acids. Between the trimmed V and J ends, which lost 5 bases and 5 bases, there was a span of 13 bases. Per the germline V gene, CDR1 is SEHNR and CDR2 is FQNEAQ (reference sequence). The whole variable domain, filled in from reference TRBV7-9 and TRBJ2-1, reads DTGVSQNPRHKITKRGQNVTFRCDPISEHNRLYWYRQTLGQGPEFLTYFQNEAQLEKSRLLSDRFSAERPKGSFSTLEIQRTEQGDSAMYLCASSQTQGNNEQFFGPGTRLTVL.